This TCR beta chain comes out of a study of human T cells and chemical hapten exposure. Overall study context: Skin of the upper inner arm, approximately 2 cm by approximately 2 cm, received 2% DPC for sensitization. Minor pooled library volume differences mainly drove per-sample TCR yield variation.

At least ten counts were recorded for this clonotype. TCRdb processed the RACE reads anew with MiXCR; each CDR3 protein has one entry. Of 350,000 to 400,000 distinct CDR3 sequences in the sample, under 6.5% were seen once. The germline gives CDR1 SGHTA, CDR2 FQGNSA. This CDR3 spans 14 amino acids. Trimming removed 4 bases from V and 0 bases from J, with 9 bases in between. Noted time point: patch test 2, 6 weeks after DPC sensitization. Treatment specified: therapeutic diphenylcyclopropenone sensitization with weekly scalp DPC. The study enrolled 18 to 70-year-old alopecia patients suitable for DPC. Extraction yielded total RNA from whole blood (unfractionated).

The sequence derives from a woman aged 18-35 years with alopecia areata. Some clones in this sample may be carry-over from other donors' samples. The sample consisted of whole blood, taken in connection with sensitization to the hapten diphenylcyclopropenone (DPC). The genes are TRBV7-2 and TRBJ1-1; D not resolved. The CDR3 here is CASSSQQMNTEAFF. Written as DNA, the CDR3 is TGTGCCAGCAGCTCCCAACAGATGAACACTGAAGCTTTCTTT. Full variable domain (missing parts from reference TRBV7-2 and TRBJ1-1): GAGVSQSPSNKVTEKGKDVELRCDPISGHTALYWYRQSLGQGLEFLIYFQGNSAPDKSGLPSDRFSAERTGGSVSTLTIQRTQQEDSAVYLCASSSQQMNTEAFFGQGTRLTVV.